These 20 T cell receptor beta chains were sequenced from one sample in a study of T cells in Graves' hyperthyroidism and ophthalmopathy. RNA transcripts gave rise to amplified TCR beta CDR3 regions. An initial round of RT-PCR targeting the TCR CDR3 relied on the HTBI primer set. TCRdb used MiXCR to reprocess the multiplex PCR reads, holding one entry per CDR3 protein. The sample carries about 590,000 distinct CDR3 sequences, 14% recorded once. The sequenced sample was blood. The receptors stem from a woman aged 18-30 years with Graves' ophthalmopathy.

This clonotype has at least ten counts. The chain joins TRBV3-1 to TRBJ2-5; D not certain. Trimming left V 3 bases short and J 5 bases short, with 10 bases between. Germline V gene sequence: CDR1 LGHDT, CDR2 YNNKEL (reference sequence). The CDR3 extends over 13 amino acids. CDR3 sequence: CASSQGQVETQYF. CDR3 DNA sequence: TGTGCCAGCAGCCAGGGTCAGGTGGAGACCCAGTACTTC.

This clonotype was seen many times. The rearrangement joins TRBV28 to TRBJ1-2, with D possibly TRBD1 on 5 matching bases. This CDR3 is built from 12 residues. Germline CDR1 is MDHEN and CDR2 is SYDVKM. Trimming stripped 6 bases from V and 5 bases from J, with 10 bases between. As DNA, the CDR3 is TGTGCCAGCAGGCAGGGACCTTATGGCTACACCTTC. Translation gives CASRQGPYGYTF.

This clonotype has a handful of counts. The chain's CDR3 is CASSNTGGVNQPQHF. The CDR3 DNA is TGTGCCAGCAGTAACACAGGGGGCGTCAATCAGCCCCAGCATTTT. V usage is TRBV6-1 and J usage is TRBJ1-5; 9 bases fit TRBD1. The germline V gene has CDR1 MNHNS and CDR2 SASEGT. J lost 3 bases, V lost 5 bases, and 5 bases had no gene match. The CDR3 runs 15 residues.

The chain employs TRBV19 and TRBJ2-1; TRBD1 matches at 10 bases. Germline-derived CDR1 and CDR2 are LNHDA and SQIVND (reference sequence). The junction had 6 bases not matched to a gene; V was cut back by 4 bases and J by 9 bases. This CDR3 comprises 14 residues. The CDR3 reads CASSRPRDRGEQFF. As DNA, the CDR3 is TGTGCCAGTAGTAGACCCCGGGACAGGGGTGAGCAGTTCTTC.

The chain uses TRBV7-6 and TRBJ2-7; 13 bases agree with TRBD2. After removal of 5 bases from V and 2 bases from J, the junction contained 3 bases not matched to a gene. The CDR3 sequence is 15 residues long. Germline CDR1 is SGHVS and CDR2 is FNYEAQ. As DNA, the CDR3 is TGTGCCAGCAGCACCGGGACTAGCGGGACCTACGAGCAGTACTTC. Translated: CASSTGTSGTYEQYF.

This clonotype was found a few times. The genes are TRBV6-1 and TRBJ2-1; possibly TRBD1 for D (6 bases). The CDR3 has 13 amino acids. Germline CDR1 MNHNS, CDR2 SASEGT. The germline V and J ends were trimmed by 6 bases and 5 bases, with 11 bases remaining between them. CDR3 residues: CASRGPGDNEQFF. For the CDR3, the DNA is TGTGCCAGCAGGGGACCAGGGGACAATGAGCAGTTCTTC.

The chain combines TRBV9 with TRBJ2-1; D possibly corresponds to TRBD2 (5 bases). V lost 0 bases and J 0 bases, leaving 10 bases between the germline ends. Germline CDR1 and CDR2: SGDLS and YYNGEE. The CDR3 length is 16 residues. CDR3 region: CASSVGAGLSYNEQFF. In nucleotides, the CDR3 is TGTGCCAGCAGCGTAGGGGCAGGACTCTCCTACAATGAGCAGTTCTTC. The variable domain in full, with the rest retrieved from reference TRBV9 and TRBJ2-1, is DSGVTQTPKHLITATGQRVTLRCSPRSGDLSVYWYQQSLDQGLQFLIQYYNGEERAKGNILERFSAQQFPDLHSELNLSSLELGDSALYFCASSVGAGLSYNEQFFGPGTRLTVL.

In this sample, this clonotype turned up many times. The chain combines TRBV7-2 with TRBJ2-4; 7 positions match TRBD1. Unmatched junction bases numbered 7, after V lost 5 bases and J lost 3 bases. The CDR3 is made up of 15 amino acids. Germline V gene sequence: CDR1 SGHTA, CDR2 FQGNSA. The CDR3 coding sequence is TGTGCCAGCAGCCCCCCAGGGGGTGTCAAAAACATTCAGTACTTC. Protein sequence: CASSPPGGVKNIQYF.

This clonotype came up a few times. The V call is TRBV20-1, the J call TRBJ2-1; D is perhaps TRBD2 (6 bases). Trimming took off 8 bases at V and 1 base at J, with 21 bases between the two ends. Per germline, CDR1 DFQATT and CDR2 SNEGSKA (reference sequence). The CDR3 is made up of 16 amino acids. In nucleotides, the CDR3 is TGCAGTACTCCCCAGGGTGGCGGGATTTCCTACAATGAGCAGTTCTTC. Amino acid sequence: CSTPQGGGISYNEQFF.

This clonotype was detected many times. The chain recombines TRBV9 with TRBJ2-2; TRBD2 is a possible D gene (6 bases). The CDR3 extends over 17 amino acids. Germline V CDR1 and CDR2: SGDLS, YYNGEE. The V and J ends lost 3 bases and 2 bases respectively, with 17 bases between them. CDR3 coding DNA: TGTGCCAGCAGCGGAGGAGATACAGCGGGCAACACCGGGGAGCTGTTTTTT. It encodes CASSGGDTAGNTGELFF.

J is TRBJ2-7 and V is TRBV12-5, with 9 bases that match TRBD1. This CDR3 is 14 amino acids long. The junction had 5 bases not matched to a gene; V was cut back by 2 bases and J by 6 bases. The germline V gene encodes CDR1 LGHNT and CDR2 FRNRAP. Written as DNA, the CDR3 is TGTGCTAGTGGTTTGCTACAGGGGGCGGGCGAGCAGTACTTC. Its translation: CASGLLQGAGEQYF. The whole variable domain, remainder taken from reference TRBV12-5 and TRBJ2-7, is DARVTQTPRHKVTEMGQEVTMRCQPILGHNTVFWYRQTMMQGLELLAYFRNRAPLDDSGMPKDRFSAEMPDATLATLKIQPSEPRDSAVYFCASGLLQGAGEQYFGPGTRLTVT.

Many counts were recorded for this clonotype. The V and J genes are TRBV28 and TRBJ2-7; a weak D match, TRBD1 (6 bases). The CDR3 length is 14 residues. Trimming took off 2 bases at V and 3 bases at J, with 11 bases between the two ends. CDR1 MDHEN and CDR2 SYDVKM come from the germline V gene. CDR3: CASSLGQGHYEQYF. Here the CDR3 DNA reads TGTGCCAGCAGTTTAGGGCAGGGGCACTACGAGCAGTACTTC.

About this clonotype itself: One base away lies a much larger clone, so this may be a sequencing read error. The chain links TRBV28 to TRBJ1-2; unclear D gene. V was shortened by 5 bases and J by 0 bases, with 7 bases between the two germline ends. Germline CDR1 reads MDHEN; CDR2 reads SYDVKM. The CDR3 consists of 13 residues. CDR3 sequence: CASSISTNYGYTF. The CDR3 DNA sequence: TGTGCCAGCAGTATAAGTACTAACTATGGCTACACCTTC.

Worth noting for this clonotype: The junction differs from germline at one of its ends, possibly a read error. The rearrangement uses TRBV27 and TRBJ2-1, with a tentative D call TRBD2 (5 bases). This CDR3 region has 14 residues. Per germline, CDR1 MNHEY and CDR2 SMNVEV (reference sequence). This CDR3 reads CASSQDLGENEQFF. CDR3 in DNA: TGCGCCAGCAGCCAAGATTTGGGAGAGAATGAGCAGTTCTTC.

This clonotype was seen repeatedly, ten times or more. The rearrangement joins TRBV7-4 to TRBJ2-1; 7 bases are shared with TRBD2. The V segment lost 0 bases and the J segment 5 bases; nucleotides outside the gene matches: 7. Per the germline V gene, CDR1 is SGHVT and CDR2 is SQSDAQ. The CDR3 has 16 residues. CDR3 protein: CASSLAVAGGNNEQFF. CDR3 DNA sequence: TGTGCCAGCAGCTTAGCTGTAGCGGGCGGAAACAATGAGCAGTTCTTC.

This clonotype was observed at least ten times. This chain connects TRBV15 to TRBJ2-5; weak D call: TRBD2 (6 bases). The CDR3 is 14 residues long. The germline CDR1 and CDR2 sequences are LNHNV and YYDKDF (reference sequence). The V end lost 5 bases, the J end lost 4 bases, and 14 bases lay between the germline ends. The CDR3 protein is CATSRDGGVETQYF. The CDR3 DNA reads as TGTGCCACCAGCCGGGACGGAGGGGTAGAGACCCAGTACTTC. The full variable domain, with the rest looked up from reference TRBV15 and TRBJ2-5, is DAMVIQNPRYQVTQFGKPVTLSCSQTLNHNVMYWYQQKSSQAPKLLFHYYDKDFNNEADTPDNFQSRRPNTSFCFLDIRSPGLGDTAMYLCATSRDGGVETQYFGPGTRLLVL.

This clonotype was counted only a few times. The chain couples TRBV5-4 to TRBJ2-4; either TRBD1 or TRBD2 may fit D (5 bases each). V lost 4 bases and J 0 bases, leaving 17 bases between the germline ends. The CDR3 runs 17 residues. In germline, CDR1 is SGHNT, CDR2 YYREEE (reference sequence). For the CDR3, the DNA is TGTGCCAGCAGCCGATTGTGGGGACCGTTAGCCAAAAACATTCAGTACTTC. It encodes CASSRLWGPLAKNIQYF.

In this sample, this clonotype turned up a few times. The chain employs TRBV15 and TRBJ1-5, with TRBD1 matching over 7 bases. Looked up from germline, CDR1 is LNHNV and CDR2 is YYDKDF (reference sequence). The CDR3 runs to 16 residues. After removal of 1 base from V and 7 bases from J, the junction contained 10 bases not matched to a gene. The CDR3 region is CATSRARDRRGQPQHF. The CDR3 DNA is TGTGCCACCAGCAGAGCCCGGGACAGACGAGGACAGCCCCAGCATTTT.

This clonotype was seen more than once but under ten times. The chain uses TRBV5-1 and TRBJ2-1, with 14 bases that match TRBD2. CDR1 and CDR2 from the germline V gene are SGHRS and YFSETQ. This CDR3 contains 16 residues. J lost 8 bases, V lost 4 bases, and 8 bases had no gene match. The CDR3 loop is CASSPGLAGDLYEQFF. CDR3 sequence (DNA): TGCGCCAGCAGCCCGGGACTAGCGGGAGACCTCTATGAGCAGTTCTTC.

The rearrangement joins TRBV7-2 to TRBJ1-2, with D uncertain. CDR1 is SGHTA, CDR2 FQGNSA, per germline. The CDR3 runs to 14 residues. Trimming shortened V by 4 bases and J by 2 bases, and 11 bases separated the two germline ends. CDR3 amino acids: CASSSREENYGYTF. In DNA, the CDR3 is TGTGCCAGCAGCTCGAGGGAGGAAAACTATGGCTACACCTTC.